This T cell receptor beta chain was identified during a study of CD8+ T cells in alopecia areata. Findings and limits, study-wide: Whether baseline CD8+ expansion is linked to response remains uncertain, given a single nonresponder. Greater clonality was observed in lesional scalp samples, especially alopecia totalis/universalis, versus normal scalp. Both scalp clonality and the expanded CD8+ clones among the top 100 showed a significant decrease with tofacitinib.

Investigators isolated RNA and reverse transcribed it into cDNA to act as the sequencing template. Method: immunoSEQ multiplex PCR; TCRdb's copy keeps in-frame clones and lacks some. In the table there are roughly 280,000 clones, about 62% of which are singletons. This clone has more than one count but fewer than ten. As yet, its antigen is unknown. The CDR3 is 12 residues long. V was cut by 6 bases and J by 5 bases, with 11 bases left in between. The germline gives CDR1 KGHSH, CDR2 LQKENI. Treatment given: oral pan-JAK inhibitor, 5-10 mg twice daily. Collected material from alopecia areata patients comprised lesional scalp punch biopsies and peripheral blood.

Specimen: CD4+ T cells sorted from blood, collected between weeks 51 and 54, from a patient treated with tofacitinib. The rearrangement uses TRBV18 and TRBJ2-7; possible D gene TRBD1, 5 bases. The sequence derives from a human donor with alopecia areata. This chain's CDR3 is CASSQGYDEQYF. CDR3 in DNA: TGTGCCAGCTCGCAGGGTTACGACGAGCAGTACTTC.